These T cell receptor beta chains were read from a single sample in a study of T cells in Graves' hyperthyroidism and ophthalmopathy. MiXCR, applied by TCRdb to the multiplex PCR reads, yields one record per CDR3 protein. The data hold approximately 520,000 distinct CDR3 sequences, with approximately 25% observed a single time. Input material: blood. Every receptor here comes from a woman in her 30s with Graves' ophthalmopathy. Each CDR3 is given with its conserved first and last residue. Fields, in order: D gene, V gene, J gene, clone size, CDR3 DNA, CDR3 protein. A D gene is named only where the DNA matches it firmly. Part of the rows lack a size; the others show once, few, many or a class for expanded clones.

TRBD1	TRBV12-3/TRBV12-4	TRBJ1-2	few	TGTGCCAGCAGTCCAACAGGGGGCAGTTTTGGCTACACCTTC	CASSPTGGSFGYTF
.	TRBV5-6	TRBJ2-7	many	TGTGCCAGCAGCTCAGGGTCGGGCTACGAGCAGTACTTC	CASSSGSGYEQYF
.	TRBV12-3/TRBV12-4	TRBJ2-5	.	TGTGCCAGCAAGTCAGACTATCCTATAGAGACCCAGTACTTC	CASKSDYPIETQYF
.	TRBV12-3/TRBV12-4	TRBJ2-5	many	TGTGCCAGCAGTTTAATTGTAAAAGAGACCCAGTACTTC	CASSLIVKETQYF
TRBD1	TRBV24-1	TRBJ1-5	many	TGTGCCACCTCCGGGACAGCCGATCAGCCCCAGCATTTT	CATSGTADQPQHF
TRBD1	TRBV6-1	TRBJ1-2	many	TGTGCCAGCAGTGGCCGGGACAGGGGCTTTGGCTACACCTTC	CASSGRDRGFGYTF
TRBD1	TRBV4-3	TRBJ2-7	.	TGCGCCAGCAGCCCTCGGACAGGGCCAACCTACGAGCAGTACTTC	CASSPRTGPTYEQYF
.	TRBV12-3/TRBV12-4	TRBJ1-1	many	TGTGCCAGCAGTCAAGGGACAATCAACACTGAAGCTTTCTTT	CASSQGTINTEAFF
.	TRBV5-1	TRBJ1-2	.	TGCGCCAGCAGCTTGGGTCAAAGGAGGGGCTACACCTTC	CASSLGQRRGYTF
.	TRBV27	TRBJ2-5	many	TGTGCCAGCAGTTTATTGGTCCGGGGTCTCAGAGAGACCCAGTACTTC	CASSLLVRGLRETQYF
TRBD1	TRBV30	TRBJ2-7	many	TGTGCCTGGAGTCTGGACAGGGGCGAGCAGTACTTC	CAWSLDRGEQYF
TRBD1	TRBV18	TRBJ1-2	many	TGTGCCAGCTCACCAGGCACAGGGGATAACTATGGCTACACCTTC	CASSPGTGDNYGYTF
TRBD2	TRBV5-1	TRBJ2-7	few	TGCGCCAGCAGCTTCGGACTAGCGGACCAGGTCTCCTACGAGCAGTACTTC	CASSFGLADQVSYEQYF
TRBD1	TRBV6-1	TRBJ2-7	.	TGTGCCAGCAGTGACAGGGGGCGCCCCTACGAGCAGTACTTC	CASSDRGRPYEQYF
.	TRBV6-1	TRBJ1-1	few	TGTGCCAGCAGTCCCGCGGGCAGCCGAGGAACTGAAGCTTTCTTT	CASSPAGSRGTEAFF
.	TRBV7-9	TRBJ2-7	.	TGTGCCAGCAGCTTGTCCAGTTCCGGCGAGCAGTACTTC	CASSLSSSGEQYF
.	TRBV19	TRBJ2-7	many	TGTGCCAGTAGTAAACAGGGAGGGGAGCAGTACTTC	CASSKQGGEQYF
.	TRBV5-1	TRBJ2-5	once	TGCGCCAGCAGCTCATCGGGGACCCAAGAGACCCAGTACTTC	CASSSSGTQETQYF
TRBD1	TRBV6-1	TRBJ2-7	few	TGTGCCAGCAGACGCGAACCGGGACAGGGACCTTACGAGCAGTACTTC	CASRREPGQGPYEQYF
.	TRBV7-6	TRBJ2-5	many	TGTGCCAGCAGCGTCCGGGAAACAGACACCCAGTACTTC	CASSVRETDTQYF
TRBD1	TRBV12-3/TRBV12-4	TRBJ2-5	many	TGTGCCAGCAGCCCCAGACAGGGGGCTTGGGAGACCCAGTACTTC	CASSPRQGAWETQYF
.	TRBV19	TRBJ1-1	many	TGTGCCAGTAGAACTATCTATCGGTTGAACACTGAAGCTTTCTTT	CASRTIYRLNTEAFF
TRBD2	TRBV6-2/TRBV6-3	TRBJ2-7	.	TGTGCCAGCAGTTACTATGCAGGGAGGGGCGAGCAGTACTTC	CASSYYAGRGEQYF
.	TRBV25-1	TRBJ1-2	many	TGTGCCAGCAGGACAGGTGGGGGCTACACCTTC	CASRTGGGYTF
.	TRBV10-3	TRBJ2-7	.	TGTGCCATCAGGAGGACAGAGGAGGTTGAGGTCGAGCAGTACTTC	CAIRRTEEVEVEQYF
.	TRBV4-2	TRBJ1-1	many	TGTGCCAGCAGCCAAGACGCGCGAGTTCGAAACACTGAAGCTTTCTTT	CASSQDARVRNTEAFF